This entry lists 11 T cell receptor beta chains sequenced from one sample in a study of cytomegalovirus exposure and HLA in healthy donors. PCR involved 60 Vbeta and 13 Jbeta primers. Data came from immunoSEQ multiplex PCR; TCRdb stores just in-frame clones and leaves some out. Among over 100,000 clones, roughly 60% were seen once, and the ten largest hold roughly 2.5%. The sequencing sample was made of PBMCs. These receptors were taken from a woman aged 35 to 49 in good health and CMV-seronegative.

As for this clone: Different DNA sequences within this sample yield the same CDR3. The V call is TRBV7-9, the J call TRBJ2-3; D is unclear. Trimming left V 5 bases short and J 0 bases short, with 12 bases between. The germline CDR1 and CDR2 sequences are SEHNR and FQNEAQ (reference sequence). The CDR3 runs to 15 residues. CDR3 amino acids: CASSPPGISTDTQYF. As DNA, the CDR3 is TGTGCCAGCAGCCCCCCAGGCATTAGCACAGATACGCAGTATTTT.

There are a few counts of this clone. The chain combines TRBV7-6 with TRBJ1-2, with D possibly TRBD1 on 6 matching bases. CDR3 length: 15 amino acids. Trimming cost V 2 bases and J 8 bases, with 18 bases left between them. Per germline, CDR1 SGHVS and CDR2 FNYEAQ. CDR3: CASSLRGGQFYGYTF. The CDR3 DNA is TGTGCCAGCAGCTTACGGGGCGGACAGTTCTACGGCTACACCTTC.

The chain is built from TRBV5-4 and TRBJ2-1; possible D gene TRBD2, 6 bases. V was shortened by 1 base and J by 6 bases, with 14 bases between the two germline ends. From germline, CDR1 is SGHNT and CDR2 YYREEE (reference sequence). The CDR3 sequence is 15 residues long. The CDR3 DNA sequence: TGTGCCAGCAGCTTGTTGGGCGGGGTTGCCAATGAGCAGTTCTTC. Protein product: CASSLLGGVANEQFF.

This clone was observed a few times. CDR3 residues: CASSQEGQGASQPQHF. Here the CDR3 DNA reads TGCGCCAGCAGCCAAGAAGGGCAGGGGGCTAGTCAGCCCCAGCATTTT. J is TRBJ1-5 and V is TRBV4-1; the match to TRBD1 covers 8 bases. This CDR3 region has 16 residues. CDR1 and CDR2 (germline): MGHRA, YSYEKL. V was pared by 0 bases and J by 6 bases, with 7 bases of the junction left unmatched.

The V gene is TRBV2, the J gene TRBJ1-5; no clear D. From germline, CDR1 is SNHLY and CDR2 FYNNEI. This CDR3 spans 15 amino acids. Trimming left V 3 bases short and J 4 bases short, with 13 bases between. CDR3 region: CASSDGGSENQPQHF. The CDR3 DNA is TGTGCCAGCAGTGACGGAGGCTCCGAGAATCAGCCCCAGCATTTT.

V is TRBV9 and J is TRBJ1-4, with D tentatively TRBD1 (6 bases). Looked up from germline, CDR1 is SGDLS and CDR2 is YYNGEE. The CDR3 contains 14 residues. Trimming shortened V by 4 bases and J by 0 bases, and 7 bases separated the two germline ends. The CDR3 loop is CASSRTATNEKLFF. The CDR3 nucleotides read TGTGCCAGCAGCCGGACAGCAACTAATGAAAAACTGTTTTTT. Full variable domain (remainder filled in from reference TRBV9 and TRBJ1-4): DSGVTQTPKHLITATGQRVTLRCSPRSGDLSVYWYQQSLDQGLQFLIQYYNGEERAKGNILERFSAQQFPDLHSELNLSSLELGDSALYFCASSRTATNEKLFFGSGTQLSVL.

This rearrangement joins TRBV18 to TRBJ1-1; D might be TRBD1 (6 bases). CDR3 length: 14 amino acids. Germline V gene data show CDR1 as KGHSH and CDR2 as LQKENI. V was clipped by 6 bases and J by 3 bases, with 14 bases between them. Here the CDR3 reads CASSPQGQDTEAFF. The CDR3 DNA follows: TGTGCCAGCTCCCCGCAGGGGCAGGACACTGAAGCTTTCTTT.

DNA for the CDR3: TGTGCCAGCAGTAGACTAGGAGAGACCCAGTACTTC. It translates to CASSRLGETQYF. The V gene is TRBV6-1, the J gene TRBJ2-5, with D perhaps TRBD2 (6 bases). V shed 5 bases and J shed 4 bases, with 8 bases lying between them. The germline CDR1 and CDR2 sequences are MNHNS and SASEGT. The CDR3 extends over 12 amino acids.

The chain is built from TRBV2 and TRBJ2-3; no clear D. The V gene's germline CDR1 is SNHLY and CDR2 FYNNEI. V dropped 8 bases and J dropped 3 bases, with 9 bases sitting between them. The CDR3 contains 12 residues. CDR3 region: CASSFMTDTQYF. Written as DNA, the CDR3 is TGTGCCAGCTCCTTTATGACAGATACGCAGTATTTT. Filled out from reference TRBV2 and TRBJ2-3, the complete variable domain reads EPEVTQTPSHQVTQMGQEVILRCVPISNHLYFYWYRQILGQKVEFLVSFYNNEISEKSEIFDDQFSVERPDGSNFTLKIRSTKLEDSAMYFCASSFMTDTQYFGPGTRLTVL.

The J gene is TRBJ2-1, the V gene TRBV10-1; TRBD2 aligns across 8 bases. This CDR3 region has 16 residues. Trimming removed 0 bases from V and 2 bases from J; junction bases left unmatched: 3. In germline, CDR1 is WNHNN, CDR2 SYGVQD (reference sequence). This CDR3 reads CASSESRGGTYNEQFF. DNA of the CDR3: TGCGCCAGCAGTGAGTCCCGCGGGGGGACCTACAATGAGCAGTTCTTC.

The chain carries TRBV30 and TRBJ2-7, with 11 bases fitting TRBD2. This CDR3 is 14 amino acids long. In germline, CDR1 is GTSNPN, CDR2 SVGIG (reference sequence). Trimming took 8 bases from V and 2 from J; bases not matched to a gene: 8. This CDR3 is CARASGGTAYEQYF. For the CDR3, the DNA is TGTGCCCGGGCTAGCGGGGGGACCGCCTACGAGCAGTACTTC.